These 3 T cell receptor beta chains were sequenced from one sample in a study of neoadjuvant nivolumab and ipilimumab in lung cancer. Generated by immunoSEQ multiplex PCR, the TCRdb table keeps only in-frame clones and is missing some. This table holds about 23,000 clones, approximately 82% found once. Sequences were derived from peripheral blood, sampled before neoadjuvant nivolumab, alone or with ipilimumab. The receptors were sampled from an adult with non-small cell lung cancer.

V is TRBV7-2 and J is TRBJ1-1, with D unresolved. The CDR3 loop spans 13 amino acids. The germline V gene encodes CDR1 SGHTA and CDR2 FQGNSA. The V end was cut by 4 bases, the J end by 4 bases, with 10 bases between. CDR3 sequence: CASSSLSGTEAFF. The CDR3 DNA reads as TGTGCCAGCAGCTCGCTTAGTGGCACTGAAGCTTTCTTT. Full variable domain (remainder filled in from reference TRBV7-2 and TRBJ1-1): GAGVSQSPSNKVTEKGKDVELRCDPISGHTALYWYRQSLGQGLEFLIYFQGNSAPDKSGLPSDRFSAERTGGSVSTLTIQRTQQEDSAVYLCASSSLSGTEAFFGQGTRLTVV.

The chain combines TRBV29-1 with TRBJ2-1; 10 bases are a match to TRBD1. Germline lookup yields CDR1 SQVTM and CDR2 ANQGSEA. Germline trimming cut 6 bases from V and 4 bases from J; bases unmatched to any gene: 12. The CDR3 consists of 16 residues. CDR3 sequence (DNA): TGCAGCGTGGCAGGGACAGGGGTTTTCCTGTACAATGAGCAGTTCTTC. Its protein is CSVAGTGVFLYNEQFF.

J is TRBJ1-3 and V is TRBV5-1; maybe TRBD1 (6 bases). This CDR3 region has 17 residues. Per the germline V gene, CDR1 is SGHRS and CDR2 is YFSETQ. Deletions cut 3 bases from V and 0 bases from J, with 16 bases between. The CDR3 here is CASSSVPRGASGNTIYF. The CDR3 region has the DNA TGCGCCAGCAGCTCCGTCCCCCGGGGGGCCTCTGGAAACACCATATATTTT.